This TCR beta chain comes out of a study of T-cell reconstitution after alpha-beta-depleted transplantation in children. Study results and caveats: Several hundred expanded graft clones reportedly were the source of alpha-beta T cells about two months after transplant. Where some patients showed high TCRbeta diversity at day 60, it came from recipient T cells and thymic progenitors that had survived. Most T-cell counts and diversity one year after the transplant came from T cells that were newly produced.

Deletions cut 4 bases from V and 2 bases from J, with 15 bases between. The CDR3 has 16 residues. Per germline, CDR1 SGDLS and CDR2 YYNGEE. In this sample, this clonotype turned up many times. Antigen: not known. This sample's TCRbeta library carried unique molecular identifier barcodes. Using its own MiXCR run on the PCR reads, TCRdb lists one record per CDR3 protein. The table includes approximately 170,000 distinct CDR3 sequences, 8.5% to 14% detected once. Sequenced material: PBMCs, taken before TCRalphabeta/CD19-depleted stem cell transplant. V gene TRBV9 combines with J gene TRBJ2-2; possibly TRBD1 for D (6 bases). The clonotype comes from a boy younger than 10 with acute myeloid leukemia, due to receive a stem cell transplant. The CDR3, as DNA: TGTGCCAGCAGCTTAACCGGGACACCTAACACCGGGGAGCTGTTTTTT. It encodes CASSLTGTPNTGELFF.